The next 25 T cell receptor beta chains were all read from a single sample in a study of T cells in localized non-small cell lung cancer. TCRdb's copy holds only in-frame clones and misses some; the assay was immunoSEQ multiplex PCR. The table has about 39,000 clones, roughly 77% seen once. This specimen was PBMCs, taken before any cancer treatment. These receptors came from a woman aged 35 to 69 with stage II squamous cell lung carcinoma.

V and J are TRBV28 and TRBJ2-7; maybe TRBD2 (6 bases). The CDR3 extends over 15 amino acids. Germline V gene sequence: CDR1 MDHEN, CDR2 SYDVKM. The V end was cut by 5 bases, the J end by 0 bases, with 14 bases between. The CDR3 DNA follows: TGTGCCAGCAGTACCCCGGGACTTAGCTCCTACGAGCAGTACTTC. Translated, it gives CASSTPGLSSYEQYF.

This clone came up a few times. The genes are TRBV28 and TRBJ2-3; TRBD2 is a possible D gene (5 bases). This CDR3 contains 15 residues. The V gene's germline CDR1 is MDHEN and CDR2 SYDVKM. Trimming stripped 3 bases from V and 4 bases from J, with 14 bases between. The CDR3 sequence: CASSFGGGKPDTQYF. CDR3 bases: TGTGCCAGCAGTTTCGGAGGAGGCAAGCCAGATACGCAGTATTTT.

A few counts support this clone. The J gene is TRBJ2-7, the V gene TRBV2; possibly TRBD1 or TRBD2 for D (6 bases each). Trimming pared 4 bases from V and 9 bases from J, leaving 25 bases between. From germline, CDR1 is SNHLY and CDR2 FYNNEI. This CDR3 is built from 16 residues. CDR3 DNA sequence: TGTGCCAGCAGTGGTGCCTGGGGCAGTCTAAAGGGGGGGCAGTACTTC. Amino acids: CASSGAWGSLKGGQYF.

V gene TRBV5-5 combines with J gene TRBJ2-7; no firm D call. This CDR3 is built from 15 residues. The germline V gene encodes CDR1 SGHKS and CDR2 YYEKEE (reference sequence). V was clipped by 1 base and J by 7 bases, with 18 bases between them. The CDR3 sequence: CASSLIGPSVGEQYV. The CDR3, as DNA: TGTGCCAGCAGCTTGATTGGCCCCAGCGTTGGGGAGCAGTACGTC.

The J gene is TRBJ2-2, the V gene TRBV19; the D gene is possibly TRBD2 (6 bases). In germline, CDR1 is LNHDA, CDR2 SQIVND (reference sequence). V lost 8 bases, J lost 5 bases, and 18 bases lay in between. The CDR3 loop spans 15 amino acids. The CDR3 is CASCRRTGETGELFF. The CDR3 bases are TGTGCCAGTTGTCGAAGAACGGGGGAAACCGGGGAGCTGTTTTTT. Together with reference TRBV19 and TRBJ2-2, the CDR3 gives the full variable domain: DGGITQSPKYLFRKEGQNVTLSCEQNLNHDAMYWYRQDPGQGLRLIYYSQIVNDFQKGDIAEGYSVSREKKESFPLTVTSAQKNPTAFYLCASCRRTGETGELFFGEGSRLTVL.

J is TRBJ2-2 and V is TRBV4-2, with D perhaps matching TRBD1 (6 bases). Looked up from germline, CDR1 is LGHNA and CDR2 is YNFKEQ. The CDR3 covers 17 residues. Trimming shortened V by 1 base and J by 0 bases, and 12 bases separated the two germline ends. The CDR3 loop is CASSQARGGANTGELFF. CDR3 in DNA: TGTGCCAGCAGCCAAGCTCGAGGGGGTGCGAACACCGGGGAGCTGTTTTTT.

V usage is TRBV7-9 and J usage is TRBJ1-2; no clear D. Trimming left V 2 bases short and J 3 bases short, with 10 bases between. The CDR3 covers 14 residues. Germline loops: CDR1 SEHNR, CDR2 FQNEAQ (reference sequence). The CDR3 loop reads CASSLNSGDYGYTF. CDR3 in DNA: TGTGCCAGCAGCTTAAACTCTGGAGACTATGGCTACACCTTC.

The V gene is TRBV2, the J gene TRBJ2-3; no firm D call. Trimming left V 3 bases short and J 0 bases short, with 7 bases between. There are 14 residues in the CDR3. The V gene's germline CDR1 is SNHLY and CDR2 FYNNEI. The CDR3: CASSEFSSTDTQYF. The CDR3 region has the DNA TGTGCCAGCAGTGAGTTCTCTAGCACAGATACGCAGTATTTT.

This CDR3 reads CAISESPLAGGPNEQFF. Written as DNA, the CDR3 is TGTGCCATCAGTGAGTCACCACTAGCGGGAGGGCCGAATGAGCAGTTCTTC. V is TRBV10-3 and J is TRBJ2-1; 13 nucleotides agree with TRBD2. The CDR3 is made up of 17 amino acids. CDR1 is ENHRY, CDR2 SYGVKD, per germline. V was pared by 0 bases and J by 7 bases, with 6 bases of the junction left unmatched.

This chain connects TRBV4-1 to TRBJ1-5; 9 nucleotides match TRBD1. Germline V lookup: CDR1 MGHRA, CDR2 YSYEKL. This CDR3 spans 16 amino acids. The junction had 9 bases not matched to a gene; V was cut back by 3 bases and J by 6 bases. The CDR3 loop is CASSQDPGTGFQPQHF. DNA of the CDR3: TGCGCCAGCAGCCAGGACCCCGGGACAGGGTTTCAGCCCCAGCATTTT.

CDR3: CSVIWGGPYTNTGELFF. The CDR3 nucleotides are TGCAGCGTTATTTGGGGGGGACCCTACACGAACACCGGGGAGCTGTTTTTT. The genes are TRBV29-1 and TRBJ2-2, with 7 bases identical to TRBD2. The CDR3 contains 17 residues. V trimming: 5 bases; J trimming: 0 bases; junction bases outside the gene matches: 12. Germline V gives CDR1 SQVTM, CDR2 ANQGSEA.

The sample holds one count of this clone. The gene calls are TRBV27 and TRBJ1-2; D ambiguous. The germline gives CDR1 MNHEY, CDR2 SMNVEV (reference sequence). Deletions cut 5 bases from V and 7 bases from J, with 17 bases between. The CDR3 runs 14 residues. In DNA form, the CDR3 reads TGTGCCAGCAGTCCCTCCGGGAAGGTCTCTGGCTACACCTTC. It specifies CASSPSGKVSGYTF.

Here the CDR3 reads CASSFRDVADTQYF. In DNA form, the CDR3 reads TGTGCCAGCAGTTTCCGGGATGTAGCAGATACGCAGTATTTT. The V and J genes are TRBV27 and TRBJ2-3; maybe TRBD2 (5 bases). V gave up 3 bases and J gave up 4 bases, with 11 bases separating them. The CDR3 spans 14 residues. Germline CDR1 MNHEY, CDR2 SMNVEV (reference sequence).

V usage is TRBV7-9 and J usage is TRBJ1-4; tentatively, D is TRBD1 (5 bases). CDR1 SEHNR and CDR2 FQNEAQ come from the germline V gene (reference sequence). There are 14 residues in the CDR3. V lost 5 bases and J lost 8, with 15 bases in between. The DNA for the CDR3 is TGTGCCAGCAGCGAGAGCAGGGTAGGAGAAAAACTGTTTTTT. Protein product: CASSESRVGEKLFF.

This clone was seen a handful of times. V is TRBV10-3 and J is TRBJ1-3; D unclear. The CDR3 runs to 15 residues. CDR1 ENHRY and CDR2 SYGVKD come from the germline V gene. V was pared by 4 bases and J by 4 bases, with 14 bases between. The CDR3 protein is CAISGPQGSGNTIYF. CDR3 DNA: TGTGCCATCAGTGGGCCCCAAGGGTCAGGAAACACCATATATTTT.

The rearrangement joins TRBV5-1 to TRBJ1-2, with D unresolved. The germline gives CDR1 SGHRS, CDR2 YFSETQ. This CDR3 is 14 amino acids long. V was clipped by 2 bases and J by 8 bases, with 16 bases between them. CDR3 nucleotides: TGCGCCAGCAGCTTAGGTGAAGACTATGGAGGCTACACCTTC. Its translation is CASSLGEDYGGYTF.

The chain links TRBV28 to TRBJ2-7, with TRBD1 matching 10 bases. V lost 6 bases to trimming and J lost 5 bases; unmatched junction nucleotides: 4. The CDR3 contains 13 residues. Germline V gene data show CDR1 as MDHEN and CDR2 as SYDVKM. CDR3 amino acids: CASRGTGVHEQYV. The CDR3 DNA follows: TGTGCCAGCAGAGGGACAGGGGTACACGAGCAGTACGTC.

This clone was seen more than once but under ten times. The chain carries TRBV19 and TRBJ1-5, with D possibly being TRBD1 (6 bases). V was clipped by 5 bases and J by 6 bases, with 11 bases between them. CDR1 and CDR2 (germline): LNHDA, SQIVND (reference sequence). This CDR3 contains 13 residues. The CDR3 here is CASSQQGRQPQHF. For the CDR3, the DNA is TGTGCCAGTAGTCAACAGGGTCGTCAGCCCCAGCATTTT. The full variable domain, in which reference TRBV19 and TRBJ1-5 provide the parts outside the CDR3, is DGGITQSPKYLFRKEGQNVTLSCEQNLNHDAMYWYRQDPGQGLRLIYYSQIVNDFQKGDIAEGYSVSREKKESFPLTVTSAQKNPTAFYLCASSQQGRQPQHFGDGTRLSIL.

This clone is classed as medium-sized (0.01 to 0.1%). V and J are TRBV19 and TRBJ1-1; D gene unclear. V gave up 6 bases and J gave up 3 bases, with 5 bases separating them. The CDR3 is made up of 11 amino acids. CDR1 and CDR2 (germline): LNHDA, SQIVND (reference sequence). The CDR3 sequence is CASRGDTEAFF. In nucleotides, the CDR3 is TGTGCCAGTAGAGGTGACACTGAAGCTTTCTTT.

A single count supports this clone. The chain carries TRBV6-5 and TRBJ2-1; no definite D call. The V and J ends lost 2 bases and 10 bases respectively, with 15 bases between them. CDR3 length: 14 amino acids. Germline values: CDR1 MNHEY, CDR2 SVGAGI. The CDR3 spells CASSYEEQSPEQFF. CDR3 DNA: TGTGCCAGCAGTTACGAGGAACAGTCTCCCGAGCAGTTCTTC.

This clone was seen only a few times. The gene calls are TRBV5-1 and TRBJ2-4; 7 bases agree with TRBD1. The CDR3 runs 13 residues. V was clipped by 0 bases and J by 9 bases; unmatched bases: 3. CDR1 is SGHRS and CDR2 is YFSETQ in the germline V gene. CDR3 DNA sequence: TGCGCCAGCAGCTTGGGACAGGGCGGCATTCAGTACTTC. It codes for CASSLGQGGIQYF.

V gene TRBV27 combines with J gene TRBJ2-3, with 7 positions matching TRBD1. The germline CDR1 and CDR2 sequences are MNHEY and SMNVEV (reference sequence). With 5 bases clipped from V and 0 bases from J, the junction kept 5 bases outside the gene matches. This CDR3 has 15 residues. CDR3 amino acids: CASSPSDRSTDTQYF. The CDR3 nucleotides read TGTGCCAGCAGTCCTTCGGACAGGAGCACAGATACGCAGTATTTT.

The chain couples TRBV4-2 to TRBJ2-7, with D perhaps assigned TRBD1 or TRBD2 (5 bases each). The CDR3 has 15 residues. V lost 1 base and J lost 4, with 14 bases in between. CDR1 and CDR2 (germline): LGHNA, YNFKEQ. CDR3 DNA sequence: TGTGCCAGCAGCCAAGGGGGGAGTGAGGGATACGAGCAGTACTTC. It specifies CASSQGGSEGYEQYF.

The CDR3 nucleotides read TGTGCCAGCAGTTTTAAGAACACTGAAGCTTTCTTT. This translates into CASSFKNTEAFF. The rearrangement uses TRBV28 and TRBJ1-1; D is uncertain. The CDR3 is 12 residues long. In germline, CDR1 is MDHEN, CDR2 SYDVKM. Trimming pared 3 bases from V and 1 base from J, leaving 3 bases between.

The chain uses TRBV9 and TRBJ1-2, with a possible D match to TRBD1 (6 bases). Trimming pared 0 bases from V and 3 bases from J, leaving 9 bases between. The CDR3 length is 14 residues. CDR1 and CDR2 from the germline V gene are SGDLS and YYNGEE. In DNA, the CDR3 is TGTGCCAGCAGCGTAGAAACAGGGTACTATGGCTACACCTTC. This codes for CASSVETGYYGYTF.